This T cell receptor (beta chain) was identified in a study of blood T cells in healthy people across ages. The ends lost 5 bases at V and 4 bases at J; junction bases unmatched: 5. The CDR3 sequence is 13 residues long. The germline CDR1 and CDR2 sequences are MNHEY and SMNVEV (reference sequence). Next came a second PCR, run for about 6 to 12 cycles, which used a sample-barcoded 5' primer along with a J-beta primer mix. TCRdb processed the 5' RACE reads anew with MiXCR; each CDR3 protein has one entry. The table records about 680,000 distinct CDR3 sequences, around 48% of them present only once. The chain joins TRBV27 to TRBJ2-7; 7 bases agree with TRBD1. Sequencing was done on a sample of blood. The sequence came from a woman aged 55 to 70 in good health. The chain's CDR3 is CASSPRQGYEQYF. CDR3 in DNA: TGTGCCAGCAGTCCAAGACAGGGTTACGAGCAGTACTTC.